Sequencing of this T cell receptor beta chain was carried out in a study of early T cells in non-severe SARS-CoV-2 infection. V gave up 8 bases and J gave up 1 base, with 9 bases separating them. The CDR3 runs 12 residues. This clonotype has at least ten counts. One entry per CDR3 protein results from TCRdb running MiXCR on the 5' RACE reads. This sample carries roughly 60,000 distinct CDR3 sequences, roughly 13% of them seen once, and the ten largest clones take approximately 4.8%. The V and J genes are TRBV12-3 or TRBV12-4 and TRBJ2-7, with a possible D match to TRBD2 (5 bases). Material: whole blood. The source is an adult who was a healthcare worker with PCR-confirmed SARS-CoV-2 infection or an uninfected control (not recorded which). The CDR3 nucleotides are TGTGCCAGCGGCCGGGATTCCTACGAGCAGTACTTC. Amino acid sequence: CASGRDSYEQYF.